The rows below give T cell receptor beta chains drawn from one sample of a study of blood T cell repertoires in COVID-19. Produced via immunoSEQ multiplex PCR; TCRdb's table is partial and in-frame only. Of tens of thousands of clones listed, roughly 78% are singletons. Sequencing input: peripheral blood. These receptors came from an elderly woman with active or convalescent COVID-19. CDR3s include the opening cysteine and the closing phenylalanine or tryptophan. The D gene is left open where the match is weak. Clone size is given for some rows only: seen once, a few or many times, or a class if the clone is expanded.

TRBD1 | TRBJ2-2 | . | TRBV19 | CASTRDRNTGELFF | TGTGCCAGTACCCGGGACAGAAACACCGGGGAGCTGTTTTTT
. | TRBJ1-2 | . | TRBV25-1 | CASSEYRPGGYGYTF | TGTGCCAGCAGTGAATATCGGCCCGGAGGCTATGGCTACACCTTC
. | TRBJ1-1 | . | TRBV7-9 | CASSLAGAEAFF | TGTGCCAGCAGCTTAGCGGGGGCGGAAGCTTTCTTT
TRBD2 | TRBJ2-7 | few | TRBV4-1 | CASSDKAGLAGSYEQYF | TGCGCCAGCAGCGACAAAGCAGGTCTAGCGGGCTCCTACGAGCAGTACTTC
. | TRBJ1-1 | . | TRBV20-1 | CSAAYQKAFF | TGCAGTGCTGCATATCAGAAAGCTTTCTTT
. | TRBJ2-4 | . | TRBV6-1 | CASSDRGRYLTKNIQYF | TGTGCCAGCAGTGATAGGGGGAGATACCTAACCAAAAACATTCAGTACTTC
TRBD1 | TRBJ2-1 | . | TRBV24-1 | CATSDTGTGSREQFF | TGTGCCACCAGTGACACCGGGACAGGGTCACGGGAGCAGTTCTTC
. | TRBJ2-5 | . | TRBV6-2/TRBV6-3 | CASSYVSSERITSRETQYF | TGTGCCAGCAGTTACGTTTCCTCTGAGAGAATCACGAGCAGGGAGACCCAGTACTTC
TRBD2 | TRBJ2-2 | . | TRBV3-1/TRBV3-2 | CASSQERTSPNTGELFF | TGTGCCAGCAGCCAAGAACGGACTAGCCCGAACACCGGGGAGCTGTTTTTT
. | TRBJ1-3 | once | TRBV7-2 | CASTRGMSFSGNTIYF | TGTGCCAGCACCCGCGGAATGTCATTCTCTGGAAACACCATATATTTT
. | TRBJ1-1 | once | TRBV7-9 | CASSLAVPRSTEAFF | TGTGCCAGCAGCTTAGCGGTCCCAAGGAGCACTGAAGCTTTCTTT
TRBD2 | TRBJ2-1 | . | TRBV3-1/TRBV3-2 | CASRQGTSGLSYNEQFF | TGTGCCAGCAGACAAGGGACTAGCGGCTTATCCTACAATGAGCAGTTCTTC